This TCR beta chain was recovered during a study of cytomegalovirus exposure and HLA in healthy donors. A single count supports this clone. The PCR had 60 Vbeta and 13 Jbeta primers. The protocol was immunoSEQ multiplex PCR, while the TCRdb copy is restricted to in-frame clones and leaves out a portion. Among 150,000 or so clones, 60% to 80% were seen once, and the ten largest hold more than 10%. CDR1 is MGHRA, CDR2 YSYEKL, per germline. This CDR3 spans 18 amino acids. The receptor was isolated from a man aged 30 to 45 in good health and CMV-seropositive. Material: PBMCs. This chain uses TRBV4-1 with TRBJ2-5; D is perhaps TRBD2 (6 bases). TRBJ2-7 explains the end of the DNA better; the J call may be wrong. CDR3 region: CASSQGRARGLHSYEQYF. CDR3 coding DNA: TGCGCCAGCAGCCAGGGGCGTGCGCGGGGATTACACTCCTACGAGCAGTACTTC.